One sample yielded the 30 T cell receptor beta chains listed below, sequenced in a study of response to subunit inactivated influenza vaccine. A single record per CDR3 protein comes from TCRdb applying MiXCR to the RT-PCR reads. The sample comprises about 310,000 distinct CDR3 sequences, roughly 22% of which are singletons, and more than 8.5% rests with the top ten. The specimen was PBMCs from blood, collected less than 22 months after vaccination. The receptor source for this set is a man aged 45 to 70 who received an inactivated influenza vaccine.

This clonotype was detected many times. The chain links TRBV5-1 to TRBJ2-3; D perhaps matches TRBD1 (5 bases). The germline CDR1 and CDR2 sequences are SGHRS and YFSETQ. CDR3 length: 14 amino acids. The germline V and J ends were trimmed by 9 bases and 0 bases, with 14 bases remaining between them. Here the CDR3 DNA reads TGCGCCACAGCACGACAGACTAGCACAGATACGCAGTATTTT. Its translation is CATARQTSTDTQYF. Supplemented by reference TRBV5-1 and TRBJ2-3, the full variable domain reads KAGVTQTPRYLIKTRGQQVTLSCSPISGHRSVSWYQQTPGQGLQFLFEYFSETQRNKGNFPGRFSGRQFSNSRSEMNVSTLELGDSALYLCATARQTSTDTQYFGPGTRLTVL.

This clonotype came up many times. This chain connects TRBV7-9 to TRBJ2-2, with D perhaps TRBD2 (6 bases). The V gene lost 2 bases and the J gene lost 6 bases, with 10 bases spanning the gap. This CDR3 is 14 amino acids long. CDR1 is SEHNR, CDR2 FQNEAQ, per germline (reference sequence). The CDR3 DNA follows: TGTGCCAGCAGCTTATCGGGGGACGCCGGGGAGCTGTTTTTT. Encoded protein: CASSLSGDAGELFF.

This chain uses TRBV7-9 with TRBJ2-1; D remains unclear. Trimming removed 1 base from V and 5 bases from J, with 6 bases in between. The CDR3 is 13 amino acids. Germline assignment: CDR1 SEHNR and CDR2 FQNEAQ (reference sequence). CDR3 sequence: CASSLGGHNEQFF. The CDR3 DNA is TGTGCCAGCAGCTTAGGAGGCCACAATGAGCAGTTCTTC. Supplemented by reference TRBV7-9 and TRBJ2-1, the full variable domain reads DTGVSQNPRHKITKRGQNVTFRCDPISEHNRLYWYRQTLGQGPEFLTYFQNEAQLEKSRLLSDRFSAERPKGSFSTLEIQRTEQGDSAMYLCASSLGGHNEQFFGPGTRLTVL.

The sample holds a few counts of this clonotype. The rearrangement joins TRBV20-1 to TRBJ2-7, with D perhaps matching TRBD1 or TRBD2 (5 bases each). Deletions cut 4 bases from V and 3 bases from J, with 10 bases between. This CDR3 is 12 amino acids long. CDR1 and CDR2 from the germline V gene are DFQATT and SNEGSKA (reference sequence). The CDR3 region has the DNA TGCAGTGCTATGGGGACGGACTACGAGCAGTACTTC. Translation: CSAMGTDYEQYF.

This rearrangement joins TRBV11-1 to TRBJ2-6; TRBD1 aligns across 8 bases. Germline values: CDR1 SGHAT, CDR2 FQDESV (reference sequence). The CDR3 covers 18 residues. Trimming removed 5 bases from V and 2 bases from J; junction bases left unmatched: 11. The CDR3 protein is CASSVTGTGWPGANVLTF. For the CDR3, the DNA is TGTGCCAGCAGCGTAACCGGGACAGGTTGGCCTGGGGCCAACGTCCTGACTTTC.

The V and J genes are TRBV20-1 and TRBJ2-1; no reliable D call. The length of the CDR3 is 14 residues. V lost 3 bases to trimming and J lost 7 bases, with 16 bases between them. Germline V gene data show CDR1 as DFQATT and CDR2 as SNEGSKA (reference sequence). CDR3 protein: CSASDLGSPNEQFF. The CDR3 nucleotides are TGCAGTGCTAGCGACTTGGGAAGTCCGAATGAGCAGTTCTTC.

The gene calls are TRBV28 and TRBJ2-3; possibly TRBD1 for D (6 bases). Trimming removed 7 bases at V and 4 bases at J, with 12 bases between. The CDR3 totals 13 residues. Germline CDR1 is MDHEN and CDR2 is SYDVKM. The CDR3 DNA is TGTGCCAGCATTAGCGCAGGGGCAGATACGCAGTATTTT. Amino acids: CASISAGADTQYF.

This clonotype was seen a handful of times. The genes are TRBV9 and TRBJ2-3; a weak D match, TRBD1 (5 bases). Germline loops: CDR1 SGDLS, CDR2 YYNGEE. The CDR3 sequence is 14 residues long. V was trimmed by 3 bases and J by 2 bases, leaving 10 bases between them. CDR3 nucleotides: TGTGCCAGCAGCGAGGGGTTAACCACAGATACGCAGTATTTT. Amino acids: CASSEGLTTDTQYF.

V and J are TRBV4-1 and TRBJ2-2; 7 bases match TRBD1. V shed 1 base and J 2 bases; nucleotides not matched to a gene: 7. This CDR3 is 17 amino acids long. The V gene's germline CDR1 is MGHRA and CDR2 YSYEKL. The CDR3 spells CASSQGSTGLNTGELFF. The CDR3 coding sequence is TGCGCCAGCAGCCAAGGGTCGACAGGGCTTAACACCGGGGAGCTGTTTTTT.

A few counts support this clonotype. The rearrangement joins TRBV7-2 to TRBJ1-3; D perhaps matches TRBD1 (6 bases). This CDR3 has 18 amino acids. Between the trimmed V and J ends, which lost 1 base and 1 base, there was a span of 17 bases. Germline V gene lookup returns CDR1 SGHTA and CDR2 FQGNSA. CDR3 nucleotides: TGTGCCAGCAGCTTAGGCATAATCGGCAGGGGATCTGGAAACACCATATATTTT. This translates into CASSLGIIGRGSGNTIYF.

This clonotype was counted only a few times. The rearrangement uses TRBV15 and TRBJ1-3, with 9 nucleotides matching TRBD1. Germline values: CDR1 LNHNV, CDR2 YYDKDF (reference sequence). Unmatched junction bases numbered 4, after V lost 3 bases and J lost 4 bases. This CDR3 comprises 15 residues. CDR3 loop: CATSSLQGAGNTIYF. For the CDR3, the DNA is TGTGCCACCAGCAGTTTACAGGGGGCCGGAAACACCATATATTTT.

This clonotype was seen more than once but under ten times. V and J are TRBV20-1 and TRBJ2-1; TRBD1 aligns across 9 bases. Trimming at V came to 7 bases and at J to 6 bases, leaving 4 bases not matched to a gene. The CDR3 runs to 12 residues. Germline V lookup: CDR1 DFQATT, CDR2 SNEGSKA (reference sequence). The CDR3 is CSGQGDGNEQFF. In DNA, the CDR3 is TGCAGTGGACAGGGGGACGGCAATGAGCAGTTCTTC.

This clonotype was detected a few times. The gene calls are TRBV5-1 and TRBJ2-4, with D hard to call. Between the trimmed V and J ends, which lost 3 bases and 0 bases, there was a span of 16 bases. The CDR3 spans 17 residues. Germline CDR1 and CDR2: SGHRS and YFSETQ. CDR3 sequence (DNA): TGCGCCAGCAGCTCCGGGTGGGGAACCCAAGCCAAAAACATTCAGTACTTC. Translation gives CASSSGWGTQAKNIQYF.

CDR3 amino acids: CASSPGRGLTYEQYF. In DNA form, the CDR3 reads TGTGCCAGCAGCCCTGGACGGGGCCTAACCTACGAGCAGTACTTC. This chain connects TRBV3-1 to TRBJ2-7; D possibly matches TRBD1 or TRBD2 (5 bases each). CDR1 is LGHDT, CDR2 YNNKEL, per germline (reference sequence). With 4 bases removed from V and 2 bases from J, the gap between germline ends came to 15 bases. The CDR3 covers 15 residues.

The sample holds a few counts of this clonotype. The chain combines TRBV18 with TRBJ1-2; no definite D call. The CDR3 consists of 13 residues. Trimming shortened V by 3 bases and J by 4 bases, and 9 bases separated the two germline ends. Germline lookup yields CDR1 KGHSH and CDR2 LQKENI. The CDR3 nucleotides are TGTGCCAGCTCACCTTCAGATTCCTATGGCTACACCTTC. Amino acid sequence: CASSPSDSYGYTF.

The chain carries TRBV5-1 and TRBJ1-2; 8 bases are shared with TRBD1. The CDR3 runs to 18 residues. V gave up 0 bases and J gave up 4 bases; unmatched junction bases: 14. CDR1 is SGHRS and CDR2 is YFSETQ in the germline V gene. For the CDR3, the DNA is TGCGCCAGCAGCTTGGCAACCAACGACAGGGGTGAGGGCTATGGCTACACCTTC. This encodes CASSLATNDRGEGYGYTF.

This clonotype was picked up a small number of times. The chain joins TRBV18 to TRBJ1-4, with D perhaps matching TRBD1 (6 bases). CDR1 and CDR2 (germline): KGHSH, LQKENI. The CDR3 extends over 16 amino acids. V lost 6 bases to trimming and J lost 5 bases, with 19 bases between them. This chain's CDR3 is CASSLAARGWNEKLFF. The CDR3 nucleotides are TGTGCCAGCTCCCTGGCCGCCAGGGGTTGGAATGAAAAACTGTTTTTT.

This clonotype was seen only a few times. The chain couples TRBV29-1 to TRBJ2-1, with 10 positions matching TRBD1. Germline CDR1 is SQVTM and CDR2 is ANQGSEA. CDR3 length equals 16 residues. Trimming removed 3 bases from V and 3 bases from J; junction bases left unmatched: 8. DNA for the CDR3: TGCAGCGTTGATTCAATAAGGACAGGGGGCTACAATGAGCAGTTCTTC. Its translation is CSVDSIRTGGYNEQFF.

The chain carries TRBV5-1 and TRBJ1-6; TRBD1 aligns across 7 bases. Germline loops: CDR1 SGHRS, CDR2 YFSETQ. The CDR3 spans 14 residues. V shed 3 bases, J shed 8 bases, and the junction held 5 bases outside the gene matches. CDR3 region: CASSSGTEHSPLHF. DNA for the CDR3: TGCGCCAGCAGCTCCGGGACAGAGCATTCACCCCTCCACTTT.

The V gene is TRBV20-1, the J gene TRBJ1-2, with D perhaps TRBD1 (6 bases). Germline lookup yields CDR1 DFQATT and CDR2 SNEGSKA (reference sequence). The CDR3 has 13 residues. V shed 5 bases and J shed 7 bases, with 17 bases lying between them. CDR3 residues: CSARGRVGGGYTF. Here the CDR3 DNA reads TGCAGTGCTCGGGGAAGGGTAGGGGGTGGCTACACCTTC.

This chain joins TRBV28 and TRBJ2-7; 8 nucleotides align to TRBD1. Losses at the gene ends were 6 bases for V and 2 bases for J; bases not matched to a gene: 3. The CDR3 runs to 13 residues. The germline V gene has CDR1 MDHEN and CDR2 SYDVKM. Written as DNA, the CDR3 is TGTGCCAGCAGCCGGGGACAGGCCTACGAGCAGTACTTC. Protein sequence: CASSRGQAYEQYF.

This clonotype was counted many times. The chain links TRBV12-3 or TRBV12-4 to TRBJ2-7; TRBD2 aligns across 11 bases. CDR3 length equals 15 residues. Trimming cost V 3 bases and J 3 bases; bases outside gene matches: 4. The CDR3 sequence is CASSFGTSGGYEQYF. In DNA form, the CDR3 reads TGTGCCAGCAGTTTTGGCACTAGCGGGGGCTACGAGCAGTACTTC.

The rearrangement links TRBV12-1 to TRBJ2-7; no check of the table's D call, TRBD2, against the DNA was made. TRBV12-1 represents a pseudogene. This CDR3 contains 13 residues. The CDR3 here is CASSFNSGGEQYF. The CDR3, as DNA: TGTGCCAGCAGCTTTAACTCCGGAGGCGAGCAGTACTTC.

This clonotype showed up just a few times. V gene TRBV5-1 combines with J gene TRBJ1-6, with 8 bases fitting TRBD1. V dropped 4 bases and J dropped 9; count of bases not matched to a gene: 9. CDR1 and CDR2 (germline): SGHRS, YFSETQ. The CDR3 is 15 amino acids. The CDR3 DNA sequence: TGCGCCAGCAGCATCACGACAGGGGCGAGTTCACCCCTCCACTTT. Translation gives CASSITTGASSPLHF.

This clonotype has more than one count but fewer than ten. The rearrangement uses TRBV7-8 and TRBJ2-5; D is undetermined. Trimming pared 3 bases from V and 7 bases from J, leaving 15 bases between. Germline V gives CDR1 SGHVS, CDR2 FQNEAQ. The CDR3 loop spans 14 amino acids. CDR3 in amino acids: CASSFHVTIVTQYF. CDR3 nucleotides: TGTGCCAGCAGCTTTCACGTTACTATCGTGACCCAGTACTTC.

In this sample, this clonotype turned up a few times. DNA for the CDR3: TGTGCCAGCAGCACCCAACCAGCAACTAATGAAAAACTGTTTTTT. Its translation is CASSTQPATNEKLFF. The chain couples TRBV7-9 to TRBJ1-4; unclear D gene. V dropped 5 bases and J dropped 0 bases, with 10 bases sitting between them. The CDR3 is 15 residues long. Germline V gene lookup returns CDR1 SEHNR and CDR2 FQNEAQ (reference sequence).

This clonotype came up many times. V gene TRBV6-1 combines with J gene TRBJ1-2; 8 nucleotides match TRBD1. With 6 bases clipped from V and 3 bases from J, the junction kept 9 bases outside the gene matches. The V gene's germline CDR1 is MNHNS and CDR2 SASEGT. The CDR3 contains 15 residues. The CDR3 region is CASSLRTGSYYGYTF. CDR3 bases: TGTGCCAGCAGCCTACGGACAGGGAGTTACTATGGCTACACCTTC.

This clonotype is medium-sized by share. J is TRBJ1-6 and V is TRBV20-1, with TRBD1 identical over 9 bases. The junction had 5 bases not matched to a gene; V was cut back by 5 bases and J by 9 bases. Per germline, CDR1 DFQATT and CDR2 SNEGSKA (reference sequence). There are 13 residues in the CDR3. CDR3 nucleotide sequence: TGCAGTGCTTTCTTGGACAGGGGTTCACCCCTCCACTTT. Translation gives CSAFLDRGSPLHF.

At least ten counts were recorded for this clonotype. Germline and junction disagree at one end, which may indicate a read error. The rearrangement joins TRBV7-9 to TRBJ2-2; the match to TRBD1 covers 8 bases. The CDR3 has 16 amino acids. Per germline, CDR1 SEHNR and CDR2 FQNEAQ (reference sequence). CDR3 sequence: CASTLSTGANTGELFF. The CDR3 DNA sequence: TGTGCCAGCACCTTATCGACAGGGGCGAACACCGGGGAGCTGTTTTTT.

This clonotype has just a few counts. The chain recombines TRBV12-3 or TRBV12-4 with TRBJ1-2; 8 nucleotides agree with TRBD1. The J segment lost 8 bases and the V segment lost 6 bases, leaving 11 bases of the junction unmatched. The CDR3 has 14 amino acids. CDR3 in DNA: TGTGCCAGCAGCCGGACAGGGAGAAGGTACGGCTACACCTTC. This codes for CASSRTGRRYGYTF.